This passage covers 5 T cell receptor beta chains from one sample sequenced in a study of memory CD4+ T cells and cytomegalovirus serostatus. Single viable CD3+CD4+CD8-CD45RO+ cells were sorted as the memory CD4+ T cells. Sequenced by immunoSEQ multiplex PCR; TCRdb stores in-frame clones only, minus some. The sample yields about 82,000 clones, approximately 80% seen once. The material sequenced was memory CD4+ T cells from blood. These receptors were taken from an adult in good health and CMV-seronegative.

The chain links TRBV5-4 to TRBJ2-5; maybe TRBD2 (5 bases). Trimming removed 4 bases from V and 3 bases from J, with 16 bases in between. Looked up from germline, CDR1 is SGHNT and CDR2 is YYREEE (reference sequence). This CDR3 has 15 amino acids. CDR3 sequence: CASSNLDSGEETQYF. Written as DNA, the CDR3 is TGTGCCAGCAGCAACCTAGACTCCGGGGAAGAGACCCAGTACTTC.

This clone appeared once. This sequence joins TRBV9 and TRBJ1-1; maybe TRBD1 (5 bases). Germline CDR1 and CDR2: SGDLS and YYNGEE. This CDR3 contains 16 residues. The V and J ends lost 0 bases and 4 bases respectively, with 16 bases between them. DNA for the CDR3: TGTGCCAGCAGCGTAGTCCCGGGCAGGGAGGTCACTGAAGCTTTCTTT. Protein sequence: CASSVVPGREVTEAFF.

This sequence joins TRBV30 and TRBJ1-3; D possibly corresponds to TRBD1 (6 bases). This CDR3 contains 14 residues. Germline V CDR1 and CDR2: GTSNPN, SVGIG (reference sequence). V was pared by 3 bases and J by 4 bases, with 13 bases between. CDR3 protein: CAWRPGGEGNTIYF. The CDR3 region has the DNA TGTGCCTGGAGGCCGGGGGGCGAAGGAAACACCATATATTTT.

This clone was observed a handful of times. The rearrangement joins TRBV5-1 to TRBJ1-6; D is ambiguous. Per germline, CDR1 SGHRS and CDR2 YFSETQ. Trimming shortened V by 0 bases and J by 9 bases, and 13 bases separated the two germline ends. This CDR3 spans 15 amino acids. CDR3 coding DNA: TGCGCCAGCAGCTTGGCCGAAGGGTCACGTTCACCCCTCCACTTT. It encodes CASSLAEGSRSPLHF. The full variable domain, in which reference TRBV5-1 and TRBJ1-6 provide the parts outside the CDR3, is KAGVTQTPRYLIKTRGQQVTLSCSPISGHRSVSWYQQTPGQGLQFLFEYFSETQRNKGNFPGRFSGRQFSNSRSEMNVSTLELGDSALYLCASSLAEGSRSPLHFGNGTRLTVT.

This clone was counted between two and nine times. This chain uses TRBV5-5 with TRBJ1-1; D ambiguous. Germline CDR1 and CDR2: SGHKS and YYEKEE (reference sequence). Trimming shortened V by 0 bases and J by 4 bases, and 16 bases separated the two germline ends. This CDR3 is built from 16 residues. CDR3 DNA: TGTGCCAGCAGCTTGGTCCGCGGACGGCCGTCCACTGAAGCTTTCTTT. Its protein is CASSLVRGRPSTEAFF.